This T cell receptor (beta chain) was found in a study of blood T cells in healthy people across ages. Alongside a J-beta primer mix, a sample-barcoded 5' primer served in a second PCR lasting roughly 6 to 11 cycles. In TCRdb, the 5' RACE reads were re-called with MiXCR into one record per CDR3 protein. The sample consists of 800,000 to 900,000 distinct CDR3 sequences, around two thirds of them appearing once. The study, taken as a whole, reports: Naive CD4+ cell counts and diversity both ran higher in long-lived than in aged donors.

PBMCs numbering at least 6.5 million were isolated per sample. The amount of total RNA extracted per sample was at least 5.5 micrograms. This CDR3 spans 13 amino acids. Germline lookup yields CDR1 LGHNA and CDR2 YNFKEQ. V lost 0 bases to trimming and J lost 13 bases, with 13 bases between them. On this clonotype itself: Its antigen is currently unknown.

Specimen: blood. This TCR was recovered from a man aged 25-40 years in good health. The chain couples TRBV4-2 to TRBJ2-1, with a possible D match to TRBD2 (6 bases). The CDR3 DNA is TGTGCCAGCAGCCAAGACGGTGGGACTGCTCAGTTCTTC. Translating it yields CASSQDGGTAQFF.